Following are 5 T cell receptor beta chains from one sample sequenced in a study of cytomegalovirus exposure and HLA in healthy donors. PCR involved 60 Vbeta and 13 Jbeta primers. This table comes from immunoSEQ multiplex PCR, and its TCRdb copy is limited to in-frame clones, with some not included. The data show about 59,000 clones, with just under 75% seen just once and about 6.8% held by the top ten. The sample was PBMCs. The receptors here all came from a man aged 25-45 years in good health and CMV-seropositive.

The gene calls are TRBV30 and TRBJ2-2, with D possibly being TRBD1 (6 bases). The CDR3 runs to 14 residues. V was pared by 3 bases and J by 6 bases, with 14 bases between. Germline V gene data show CDR1 as GTSNPN and CDR2 as SVGIG (reference sequence). For the CDR3, the DNA is TGTGCCTGGAGGAAACAGGGCGGAGCCGGGGAGCTGTTTTTT. Its translation is CAWRKQGGAGELFF.

This chain uses TRBV4-3 with TRBJ1-2, with TRBD1 matching over 7 bases. Germline V lookup: CDR1 LGHNA, CDR2 YSLEER. V shed 0 bases, J shed 7 bases, and the junction held 2 bases outside the gene matches. CDR3 length equals 13 residues. The CDR3 is CASSQETGCGYTF. In DNA, the CDR3 is TGCGCCAGCAGCCAAGAGACAGGGTGTGGCTACACCTTC.

CDR3 nucleotides: TGTGCCAGCAGTTACTCGTCTCCGGGGGAGCAGTACTTC. It codes for CASSYSSPGEQYF. The chain recombines TRBV6-5 with TRBJ2-7; D is perhaps TRBD2 (5 bases). This CDR3 has 13 residues. Germline V gene sequence: CDR1 MNHEY, CDR2 SVGAGI. V lost 0 bases and J 7 bases, leaving 10 bases between the germline ends.

On this clone: At one end the junction does not follow the germline gene, possibly because of a read error. The chain employs TRBV7-9 and TRBJ2-1, with D tentatively TRBD2 (5 bases). This CDR3 spans 15 amino acids. Germline CDR1 reads SEHNR; CDR2 reads FQNEAQ (reference sequence). CDR3 nucleotide sequence: TGTGCCAGCAGCTTTGGCACTAGTAGGTCCAATGAGCGGTTCTTC. Translating it yields CASSFGTSRSNERFF.

The chain is built from TRBV5-1 and TRBJ1-3; possible D gene TRBD1, 5 bases. Germline values: CDR1 SGHRS, CDR2 YFSETQ. This CDR3 region has 13 residues. Trimming took 0 bases from V and 4 from J, leaving 5 bases between them. This CDR3 reads CASSLGQGNTIYF. The CDR3 bases are TGCGCCAGCAGCTTGGGACAGGGAAACACCATATATTTT.